What follows describes a single T cell receptor beta chain. Its specificity is not known. Sequence at one end of the junction differs from germline and may be a read error. The data derive from a study of response to subunit inactivated influenza vaccine. Study observations and caveats: Authors suggested seasonal influenza vaccinations each recruit few new T cells.

TCRdb re-called the RT-PCR reads with MiXCR, one entry per CDR3 protein. The repertoire holds hundreds of thousands of distinct CDR3 sequences, with about 7.6% as singletons. Germline V gives CDR1 SEHNR, CDR2 FQNEAQ (reference sequence). The length of the CDR3 is 17 residues. The chain has TRBV7-9 and TRBJ2-7; 8 bases fit TRBD1. Sequenced here: PBMCs from blood, sampled 23 to 25 months after vaccination. This sequence originates from a man aged 50 to 69 who received an inactivated influenza vaccine. DNA of the CDR3: TGTGCCAGCAGCTCGCCCCGGACAGGGCGAAACTCCGACGAGCAGTACTTC. Translated, it gives CASSSPRTGRNSDEQYF.